This T cell receptor (beta chain) was recorded in a study of cytomegalovirus exposure and HLA in healthy donors. Points on this clone: Its antigen is not known.

General study results and limits: Rarity held for most TCR sequences, but there were some public TCRs that occurred in many donors. It was taken for granted in presence/absence analyses that sequencing depth across donors was roughly uniform.

It was with 60 Vbeta and 13 Jbeta primers that the PCR ran. Profiling relied on immunoSEQ multiplex PCR, and the TCRdb table lists in-frame clones only, not all of them. The table has around 120,000 clones, 78% seen once. This clonotype originated in a middle-aged woman in good health and CMV-seronegative. Sequences were obtained from PBMCs.

As DNA, the CDR3 is TGTGCCAGCAGTCCACTAGGACAGGGGATTTATGGCTACACCTTC. It encodes CASSPLGQGIYGYTF. The chain recombines TRBV27 with TRBJ1-2, with 9 bases matching TRBD1. Trimming cost V 5 bases and J 5 bases; bases outside gene matches: 9. The length of the CDR3 is 15 residues. Germline V lookup: CDR1 MNHEY, CDR2 SMNVEV (reference sequence).